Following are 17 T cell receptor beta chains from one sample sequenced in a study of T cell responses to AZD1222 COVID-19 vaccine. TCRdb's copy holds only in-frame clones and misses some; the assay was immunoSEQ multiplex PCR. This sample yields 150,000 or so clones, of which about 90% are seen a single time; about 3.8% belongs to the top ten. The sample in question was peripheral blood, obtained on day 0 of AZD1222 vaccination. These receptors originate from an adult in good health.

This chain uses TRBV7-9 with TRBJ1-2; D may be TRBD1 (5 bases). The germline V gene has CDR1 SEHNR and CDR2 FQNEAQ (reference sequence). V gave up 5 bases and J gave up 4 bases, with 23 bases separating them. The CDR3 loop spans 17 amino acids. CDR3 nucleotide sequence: TGTGCCAGCAGCCCCTCGGGGGGAATTGGTCGGACCTATGGCTACACCTTC. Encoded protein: CASSPSGGIGRTYGYTF. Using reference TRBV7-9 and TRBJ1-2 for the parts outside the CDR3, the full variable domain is DTGVSQNPRHKITKRGQNVTFRCDPISEHNRLYWYRQTLGQGPEFLTYFQNEAQLEKSRLLSDRFSAERPKGSFSTLEIQRTEQGDSAMYLCASSPSGGIGRTYGYTFGSGTRLTVV.

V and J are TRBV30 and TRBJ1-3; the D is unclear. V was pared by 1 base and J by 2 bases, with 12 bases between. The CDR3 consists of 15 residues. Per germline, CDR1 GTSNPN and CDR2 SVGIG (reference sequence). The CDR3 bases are TGTGCCTGGAGTGCCCGCCGGGGTACTGGAAACACCATATATTTT. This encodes CAWSARRGTGNTIYF.

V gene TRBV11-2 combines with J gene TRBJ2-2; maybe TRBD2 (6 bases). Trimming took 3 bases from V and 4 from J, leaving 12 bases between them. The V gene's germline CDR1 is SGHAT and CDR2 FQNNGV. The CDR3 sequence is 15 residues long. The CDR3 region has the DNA TGTGCCAGCAGCTTCGCGGGACGAAGCACCGGGGAGCTGTTTTTT. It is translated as CASSFAGRSTGELFF.

CDR3 coding DNA: TGTGCCAGCAGTTCACCCCAGGGGATTCGAACTAATGAAAAACTGTTTTTT. The encoded protein is CASSSPQGIRTNEKLFF. This rearrangement joins TRBV28 to TRBJ1-4; tentative D call: TRBD1 (6 bases). Deletions cut 4 bases from V and 1 base from J, with 16 bases between. The CDR3 loop spans 17 amino acids. Germline CDR1 and CDR2: MDHEN and SYDVKM.

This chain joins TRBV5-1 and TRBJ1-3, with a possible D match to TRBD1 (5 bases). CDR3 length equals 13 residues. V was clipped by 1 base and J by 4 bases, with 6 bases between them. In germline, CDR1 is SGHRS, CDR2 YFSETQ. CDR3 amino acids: CASSLRGGNTIYF. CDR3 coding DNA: TGCGCCAGCAGCTTGAGGGGCGGAAACACCATATATTTT.

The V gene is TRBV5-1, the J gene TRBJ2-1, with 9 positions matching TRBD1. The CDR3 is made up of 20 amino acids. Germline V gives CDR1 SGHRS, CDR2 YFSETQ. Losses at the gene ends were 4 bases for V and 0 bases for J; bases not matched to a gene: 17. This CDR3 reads CASSPGTGWGLFNSYNEQFF. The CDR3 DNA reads TGCGCCAGCAGCCCCGGGACAGGGTGGGGGTTATTTAACTCCTACAATGAGCAGTTCTTC.

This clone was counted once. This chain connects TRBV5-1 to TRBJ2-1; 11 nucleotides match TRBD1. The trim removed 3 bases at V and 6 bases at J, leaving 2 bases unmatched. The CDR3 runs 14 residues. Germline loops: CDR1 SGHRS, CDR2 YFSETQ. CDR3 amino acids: CASSSGQGANEQFF. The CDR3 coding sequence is TGCGCCAGCAGCTCAGGACAGGGGGCCAATGAGCAGTTCTTC.

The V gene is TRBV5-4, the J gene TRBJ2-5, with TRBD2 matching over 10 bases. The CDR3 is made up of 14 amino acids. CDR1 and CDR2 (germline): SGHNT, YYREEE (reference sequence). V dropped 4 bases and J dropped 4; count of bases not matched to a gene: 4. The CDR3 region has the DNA TGTGCCAGCAGCCTAGCGGGAGTCCCAGAGACCCAGTACTTC. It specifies CASSLAGVPETQYF.

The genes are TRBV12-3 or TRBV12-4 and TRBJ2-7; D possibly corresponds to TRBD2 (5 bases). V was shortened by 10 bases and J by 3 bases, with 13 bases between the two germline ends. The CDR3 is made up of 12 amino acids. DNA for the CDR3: TGTGCCACCCGAGGGAGCAACTACGAGCAGTACTTC. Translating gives CATRGSNYEQYF.

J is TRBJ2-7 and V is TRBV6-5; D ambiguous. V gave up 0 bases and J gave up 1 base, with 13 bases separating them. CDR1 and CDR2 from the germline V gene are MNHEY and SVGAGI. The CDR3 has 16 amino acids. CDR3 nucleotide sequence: TGTGCCAGCAGTTACTCCGCGGCGCAACTATCCTACGAGCAGTACTTC. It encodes CASSYSAAQLSYEQYF.

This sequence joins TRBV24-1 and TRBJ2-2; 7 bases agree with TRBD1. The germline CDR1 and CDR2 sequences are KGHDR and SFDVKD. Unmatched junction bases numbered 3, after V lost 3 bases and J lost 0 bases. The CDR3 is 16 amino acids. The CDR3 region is CATSDPGTANTGELFF. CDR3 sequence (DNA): TGTGCCACCAGTGATCCCGGGACAGCGAACACCGGGGAGCTGTTTTTT.

This chain's CDR3 is CASSLGQNYNEQFF. DNA for the CDR3: TGTGCCAGCAGCTTAGGGCAGAACTACAATGAGCAGTTCTTC. This chain joins TRBV7-2 and TRBJ2-1; D not certain. The CDR3 has 14 amino acids. CDR1 SGHTA and CDR2 FQGNSA come from the germline V gene. Trimming cost V 1 base and J 3 bases, with 7 bases left between them.

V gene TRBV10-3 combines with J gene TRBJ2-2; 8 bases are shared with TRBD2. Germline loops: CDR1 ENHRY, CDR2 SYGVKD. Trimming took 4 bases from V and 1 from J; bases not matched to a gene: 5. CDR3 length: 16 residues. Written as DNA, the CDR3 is TGTGCCATCAGTGTACTGGGACTAGAGAACACCGGGGAGCTGTTTTTT. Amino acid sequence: CAISVLGLENTGELFF.

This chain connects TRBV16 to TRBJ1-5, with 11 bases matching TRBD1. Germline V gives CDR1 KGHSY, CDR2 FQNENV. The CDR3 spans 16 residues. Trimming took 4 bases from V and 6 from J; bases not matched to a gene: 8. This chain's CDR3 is CASSRSDRGQGQPQHF. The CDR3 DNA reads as TGTGCCAGCAGCCGATCGGACAGGGGGCAGGGTCAGCCCCAGCATTTT.

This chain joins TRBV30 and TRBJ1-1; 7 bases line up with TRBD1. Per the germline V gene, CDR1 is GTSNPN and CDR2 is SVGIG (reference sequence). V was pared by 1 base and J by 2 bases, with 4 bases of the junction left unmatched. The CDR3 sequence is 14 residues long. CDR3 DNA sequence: TGTGCCTGGAGTGCCGGGACAGCCAACACTGAAGCTTTCTTT. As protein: CAWSAGTANTEAFF.

Written as DNA, the CDR3 is TGTGCCAGCTGTGACAGGGAGAACACCGGGGAGCTGTTTTTT. Its protein product is CASCDRENTGELFF. The chain is built from TRBV19 and TRBJ2-2, with 7 bases aligning to TRBD1. CDR1 is LNHDA, CDR2 SQIVND, per germline (reference sequence). The CDR3 covers 14 residues. J lost 1 base, V lost 9 bases, and 5 bases had no gene match.

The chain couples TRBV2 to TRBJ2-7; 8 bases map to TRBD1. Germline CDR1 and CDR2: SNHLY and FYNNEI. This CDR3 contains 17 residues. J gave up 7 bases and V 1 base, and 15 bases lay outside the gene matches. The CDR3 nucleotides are TGTGCCAGCAGTGAAGGGACAGGGTCTAACGGTGGGTTTGAGCAGTACTTC. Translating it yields CASSEGTGSNGGFEQYF. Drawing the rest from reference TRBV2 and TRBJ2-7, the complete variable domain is EPEVTQTPSHQVTQMGQEVILRCVPISNHLYFYWYRQILGQKVEFLVSFYNNEISEKSEIFDDQFSVERPDGSNFTLKIRSTKLEDSAMYFCASSEGTGSNGGFEQYFGPGTRLTVT.